One sample yielded the 8 T cell receptor beta chains listed below, sequenced in a study of T-cell memory formation after mild COVID-19. TCRdb redid the calling of the 5' RACE reads with MiXCR, one entry per CDR3 protein. The sample has 300,000 or so distinct CDR3 sequences, 15% to 20% seen once. Sequenced sample: PBMCs or a T cell subset sorted from them (not recorded which). These receptors all come from a man aged 18 to 30 who had mild COVID-19 (a few samples of this study predate the infection). Cell type and time point are not known.

This clonotype turned up a few times. The gene calls are TRBV7-9 and TRBJ2-6, with no clear D. The CDR3 is made up of 16 amino acids. Deletions cut 1 base from V and 5 bases from J, with 12 bases between. Per the germline V gene, CDR1 is SEHNR and CDR2 is FQNEAQ (reference sequence). CDR3 region: CASSLGGRPRANVLTF. The CDR3 coding sequence is TGTGCCAGCAGCTTAGGCGGAAGGCCCCGGGCCAACGTCCTGACTTTC.

This clonotype was recorded many times. The chain combines TRBV18 with TRBJ2-5; D is unclear. CDR3 length: 12 residues. The V gene's germline CDR1 is KGHSH and CDR2 LQKENI. Trimming stripped 8 bases from V and 1 base from J, with 8 bases between. Written as DNA, the CDR3 is TGTGCCAGCAGCCCGGTCCAAGAGACCCAGTACTTC. Amino acid sequence: CASSPVQETQYF.

This clonotype was counted a few times. This chain connects TRBV5-1 to TRBJ2-3; D gene unclear. CDR1 and CDR2 (germline): SGHRS, YFSETQ. V was cut by 1 base and J by 0 bases, with 6 bases left in between. There are 14 residues in the CDR3. The CDR3: CASSLIPSTDTQYF. The CDR3 bases are TGCGCCAGCAGCTTGATTCCAAGCACAGATACGCAGTATTTT.

In this sample, this clonotype turned up a few times. This sequence joins TRBV6-1 and TRBJ2-3, with D tentatively TRBD2 (5 bases). The CDR3 totals 14 residues. The germline gives CDR1 MNHNS, CDR2 SASEGT. The V and J ends lost 3 bases and 6 bases respectively, with 13 bases between them. CDR3 nucleotides: TGTGCCAGCAGTGAGCCGCCCGGCGGGGATACGCAGTATTTT. Its protein product is CASSEPPGGDTQYF.

This clonotype was picked up a small number of times. The genes are TRBV6-5 and TRBJ2-3; D is possibly TRBD1 (6 bases). The germline V and J ends were trimmed by 1 base and 4 bases, with 9 bases remaining between them. There are 14 residues in the CDR3. Germline lookup yields CDR1 MNHEY and CDR2 SVGAGI. The CDR3 sequence: CASSYLGASDTQYF. The CDR3 nucleotides are TGTGCCAGCAGTTACTTGGGGGCTTCAGATACGCAGTATTTT.

V gene TRBV6-2 or TRBV6-3 combines with J gene TRBJ1-5; D gene ambiguous. The CDR3 runs to 13 residues. Trimming cost V 7 bases and J 5 bases, with 12 bases left between them. Germline assignment: CDR1 MNHEY and CDR2 SVGEGT. DNA of the CDR3: TGTGCCAGCACCGAGTCAGGTCATCAGCCCCAGCATTTT. Translated, it gives CASTESGHQPQHF.

A few counts support this clonotype. The gene calls are TRBV2 and TRBJ2-2; no firm D call. The CDR3 covers 15 residues. The germline V gene has CDR1 SNHLY and CDR2 FYNNEI. Trimming took 10 bases from V and 5 from J, leaving 20 bases between them. The CDR3 region is CATSREGWNTGELFF. The CDR3 DNA follows: TGTGCCACAAGCCGAGAAGGGTGGAATACCGGGGAGCTGTTTTTT.

This clonotype was seen ten or more times. V gene TRBV5-1 combines with J gene TRBJ2-3, with D unclear. The CDR3 has 14 amino acids. V lost 2 bases to trimming and J lost 3 bases, with 10 bases between them. Per germline, CDR1 SGHRS and CDR2 YFSETQ. The CDR3 DNA follows: TGCGCCAGCAGCTTTGCGCTGGTTACAGATACGCAGTATTTT. Translated: CASSFALVTDTQYF.